Shown below are 19 T cell receptor beta chains from a single sample sequenced in a study of T cell responses to AZD1222 COVID-19 vaccine. This table comes from immunoSEQ multiplex PCR, and its TCRdb copy is limited to in-frame clones, with some not included. In the table there are more than 100,000 clones, just under 90% of which are singletons. Sequences were derived from peripheral blood, sampled on day 0 of AZD1222 vaccination. All receptors come from an adult in good health.

The rearrangement joins TRBV3-1 (or the pseudogene TRBV3-2) to TRBJ1-5; D call uncertain. The germline CDR1 and CDR2 sequences are LGHDT and YNNKEL (reference sequence). Trimming took 0 bases from V and 8 from J, leaving 17 bases between them. The CDR3 loop spans 16 amino acids. As DNA, the CDR3 is TGTGCCAGCAGCCAAGATCTAAAGACCCCAATCGAGCCCCAGCATTTT. This gives the protein CASSQDLKTPIEPQHF.

V usage is TRBV16 and J usage is TRBJ1-1, with D maybe TRBD1 (5 bases). Trimming took off 2 bases at V and 3 bases at J, with 13 bases between the two ends. There are 15 residues in the CDR3. Germline V lookup: CDR1 KGHSY, CDR2 FQNENV. In nucleotides, the CDR3 is TGTGCCAGCAGCCAAAGACAGACCAGTGACACTGAAGCTTTCTTT. Translated: CASSQRQTSDTEAFF. Full variable domain (rest looked up from reference TRBV16 and TRBJ1-1): GEEVAQTPKHLVRGEGQKAKLYCAPIKGHSYVFWYQQVLKNEFKFLISFQNENVFDETGMPKERFSAKCLPNSPCSLEIQATKLEDSAVYFCASSQRQTSDTEAFFGQGTRLTVV.

The V gene is TRBV6-5, the J gene TRBJ1-1; weak D call: TRBD1 (5 bases). The CDR3 contains 16 residues. The germline V gene has CDR1 MNHEY and CDR2 SVGAGI. Trimming removed 2 bases from V and 3 bases from J, with 16 bases in between. The CDR3 protein is CASSYGSSGGDTEAFF. CDR3 coding DNA: TGTGCCAGCAGTTACGGGTCTTCTGGGGGGGACACTGAAGCTTTCTTT.

The chain links TRBV3-1 (or the pseudogene TRBV3-2) to TRBJ1-5; D call uncertain. The germline V gene encodes CDR1 LGHDT and CDR2 YNNKEL (reference sequence). The V and J ends lost 1 base and 0 bases respectively, with 7 bases between them. This CDR3 has 15 amino acids. In DNA, the CDR3 is TGTGCCAGCAGCCAAGGGTTGGATAGCAATCAGCCCCAGCATTTT. Protein: CASSQGLDSNQPQHF.

The V call is TRBV11-3, the J call TRBJ2-5; 10 bases align to TRBD2. This CDR3 region has 15 residues. V shed 3 bases and J 4 bases; nucleotides not matched to a gene: 5. CDR1 is SGHNT and CDR2 is YENEEA in the germline V gene. The DNA for the CDR3 is TGTGCCAGCAGCTTGGCTAGCGGGGGAAGAGAGACCCAGTACTTC. Its protein product is CASSLASGGRETQYF.

V gene TRBV18 combines with J gene TRBJ2-6, with D perhaps given as TRBD1 or TRBD2 (5 bases each). V was clipped by 2 bases and J by 0 bases, with 11 bases between them. This CDR3 region has 17 residues. The germline CDR1 and CDR2 sequences are KGHSH and LQKENI. CDR3 amino acids: CASSPAGTLSGANVLTF. The CDR3 DNA sequence: TGTGCCAGCTCACCAGCCGGGACCCTCTCTGGGGCCAACGTCCTGACTTTC.

This clone appeared a single time. In the same sample, other DNA sequences code for this CDR3. This chain connects TRBV6-1 to TRBJ2-5; 12 positions match TRBD2. The V and J ends lost 3 bases and 4 bases, in that order; junction bases with no gene match: 3. Germline assignment: CDR1 MNHNS and CDR2 SASEGT. This CDR3 comprises 15 residues. The CDR3 coding sequence is TGTGCCAGCAGTGATCTAGCGGGGGGGCCAGAGACCCAGTACTTC. Protein sequence: CASSDLAGGPETQYF.

This rearrangement joins TRBV3-1 (or the pseudogene TRBV3-2) to TRBJ1-6, with D perhaps matching TRBD1 (5 bases). Deletions cut 1 base from V and 15 bases from J, with 13 bases between. Germline CDR1 reads LGHDT; CDR2 reads YNNKEL (reference sequence). The CDR3 runs to 13 residues. CDR3: CASSQGPQGYLHF. DNA for the CDR3: TGTGCCAGCAGCCAAGGGCCGCAGGGTTACCTCCACTTT.

The J gene is TRBJ1-2, the V gene TRBV18; TRBD1 might be the D (5 bases). Germline values: CDR1 KGHSH, CDR2 LQKENI. V was trimmed by 1 base and J by 3 bases, leaving 12 bases between them. The CDR3 totals 15 residues. DNA for the CDR3: TGTGCCAGCTCACCACGGGGCAGGGCCGACTATGGCTACACCTTC. Protein product: CASSPRGRADYGYTF. The complete variable domain, with remaining parts taken from reference TRBV18 and TRBJ1-2, reads NAGVMQNPRHLVRRRGQEARLRCSPMKGHSHVYWYRQLPEEGLKFMVYLQKENIIDESGMPKERFSAEFPKEGPSILRIQQVVRGDSAAYFCASSPRGRADYGYTFGSGTRLTVV.

The chain uses TRBV4-1 and TRBJ2-7; 10 bases map to TRBD2. The germline CDR1 and CDR2 sequences are MGHRA and YSYEKL. CDR3 size: 18 residues. Trimming cost V 0 bases and J 4 bases; bases outside gene matches: 12. The CDR3 region has the DNA TGCGCCAGCAGCCAAGATGGCACCCTTTCTAGCGGGAGATACGAGCAGTACTTC. Protein: CASSQDGTLSSGRYEQYF.

This clone is a singleton in its sample. The rearrangement links TRBV28 to TRBJ1-3; D unresolved. CDR1 and CDR2 (germline): MDHEN, SYDVKM. The V end was cut by 5 bases, the J end by 0 bases, with 8 bases between. The CDR3 spans 14 residues. The CDR3 sequence is CASSVQSSGNTIYF. DNA for the CDR3: TGTGCCAGCAGTGTACAGAGCTCTGGAAACACCATATATTTT.

Only one count was recorded for this clone. This specimen includes other DNA sequences encoding the same CDR3. The V and J genes are TRBV5-1 and TRBJ2-3; D uncertain. The V gene lost 2 bases and the J gene lost 5 bases, with 9 bases spanning the gap. The CDR3 is 13 amino acids. Germline CDR1 SGHRS, CDR2 YFSETQ. CDR3 in amino acids: CASSFPGEDTQYF. The CDR3 coding sequence is TGCGCCAGCAGCTTCCCGGGCGAAGATACGCAGTATTTT.

V gene TRBV1 combines with J gene TRBJ2-1; the table's D call TRBD2 went unverified against the DNA. TRBV1 is given as a pseudogene. This CDR3 is 15 amino acids long. CDR3 sequence reads: CTRYPRLAGDYEQFF. The CDR3 nucleotides are TGCACCAGATACCCCCGACTAGCGGGAGATTATGAGCAGTTCTTC.

J is TRBJ1-3 and V is TRBV30; D is ambiguous. The V end lost 1 base, the J end lost 1 base, and 5 bases lay between the germline ends. The V gene's germline CDR1 is GTSNPN and CDR2 SVGIG (reference sequence). The CDR3 totals 13 residues. In DNA form, the CDR3 reads TGTGCCTGGAGTGGGTCTTCTGGAAACACCATATATTTT. Protein product: CAWSGSSGNTIYF.

The chain couples TRBV28 to TRBJ2-7; TRBD2 is a possible D gene (6 bases). The CDR3 spans 16 residues. V dropped 0 bases and J dropped 4 bases, with 16 bases sitting between them. Germline CDR1 MDHEN, CDR2 SYDVKM. The DNA of the CDR3 is TGTGCCAGCAGTTTATGGTCCCAGGGAGGTTCTTACGAGCAGTACTTC. As protein: CASSLWSQGGSYEQYF.

The chain uses TRBV9 and TRBJ2-3, with TRBD2 matching 8 bases. Per germline, CDR1 SGDLS and CDR2 YYNGEE. CDR3 size: 16 residues. The junction had 5 bases not matched to a gene; V was cut back by 2 bases and J by 0 bases. CDR3 nucleotides: TGTGCCAGCAGCGTTCTAGCGGGTGCTAGCACAGATACGCAGTATTTT. Amino acids: CASSVLAGASTDTQYF. The full variable domain, completed using reference TRBV9 and TRBJ2-3, is DSGVTQTPKHLITATGQRVTLRCSPRSGDLSVYWYQQSLDQGLQFLIQYYNGEERAKGNILERFSAQQFPDLHSELNLSSLELGDSALYFCASSVLAGASTDTQYFGPGTRLTVL.

This clone appeared a single time. The rearrangement links TRBV27 to TRBJ2-1; D possibly corresponds to TRBD2 (6 bases). There are 16 residues in the CDR3. The V end was cut by 2 bases, the J end by 8 bases, with 19 bases between. Germline V lookup: CDR1 MNHEY, CDR2 SMNVEV (reference sequence). In DNA, the CDR3 is TGTGCCAGCAGTTTAGGGATCGGGACTGCGACGCATGAGCAGTTCTTC. This sequence encodes CASSLGIGTATHEQFF.

The chain couples TRBV7-6 to TRBJ2-3; weak D call: TRBD2 (5 bases). Looked up from germline, CDR1 is SGHVS and CDR2 is FNYEAQ. V lost 6 bases and J lost 5, with 12 bases in between. CDR3 length: 13 residues. The CDR3 coding sequence is TGTGCCAGCAGTAAACGGGAAGGAGATACGCAGTATTTT. Amino acids: CASSKREGDTQYF.

The chain joins TRBV18 to TRBJ2-1; D possibly uses TRBD1 or TRBD2 (5 bases each). V gave up 4 bases and J gave up 3 bases, with 13 bases separating them. Looked up from germline, CDR1 is KGHSH and CDR2 is LQKENI. This CDR3 region has 15 residues. CDR3 nucleotide sequence: TGTGCCAGCTCACGCCCCGGGACGGACTACAATGAGCAGTTCTTC. Amino acid sequence: CASSRPGTDYNEQFF.